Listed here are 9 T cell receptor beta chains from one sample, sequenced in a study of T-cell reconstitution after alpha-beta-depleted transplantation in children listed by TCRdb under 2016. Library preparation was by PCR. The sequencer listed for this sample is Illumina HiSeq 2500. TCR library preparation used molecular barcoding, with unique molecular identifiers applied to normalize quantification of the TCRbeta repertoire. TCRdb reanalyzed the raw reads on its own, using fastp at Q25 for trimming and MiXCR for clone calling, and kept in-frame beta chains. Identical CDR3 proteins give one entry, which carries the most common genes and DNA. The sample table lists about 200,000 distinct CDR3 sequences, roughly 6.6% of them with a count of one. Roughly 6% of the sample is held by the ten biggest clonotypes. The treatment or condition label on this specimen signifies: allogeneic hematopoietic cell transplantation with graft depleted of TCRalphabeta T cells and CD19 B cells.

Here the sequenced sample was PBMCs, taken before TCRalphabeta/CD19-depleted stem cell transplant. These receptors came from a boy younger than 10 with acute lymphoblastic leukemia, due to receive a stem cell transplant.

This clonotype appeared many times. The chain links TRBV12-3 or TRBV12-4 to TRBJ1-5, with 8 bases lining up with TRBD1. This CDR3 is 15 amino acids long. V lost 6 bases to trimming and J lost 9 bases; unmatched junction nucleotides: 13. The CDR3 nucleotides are TGTGCCAGCAGCCCCGGGACAGGCCTCGAGGGGCCCCAGCATTTT. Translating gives CASSPGTGLEGPQHF.

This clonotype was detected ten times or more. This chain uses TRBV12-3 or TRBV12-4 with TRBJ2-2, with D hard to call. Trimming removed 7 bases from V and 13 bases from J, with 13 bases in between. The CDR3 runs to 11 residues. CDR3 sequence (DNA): TGTGCCAGCAAGTTAGGGCTCAGGCTGTTTTTT. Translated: CASKLGLRLFF.

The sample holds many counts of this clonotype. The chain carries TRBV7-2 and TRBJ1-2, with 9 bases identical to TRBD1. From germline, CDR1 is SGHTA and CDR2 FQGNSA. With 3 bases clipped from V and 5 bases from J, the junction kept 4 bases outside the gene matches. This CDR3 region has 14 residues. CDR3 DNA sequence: TGTGCCAGCAGCTTTCGGACAGGGGAGTATGGCTACACCTTC. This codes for CASSFRTGEYGYTF.

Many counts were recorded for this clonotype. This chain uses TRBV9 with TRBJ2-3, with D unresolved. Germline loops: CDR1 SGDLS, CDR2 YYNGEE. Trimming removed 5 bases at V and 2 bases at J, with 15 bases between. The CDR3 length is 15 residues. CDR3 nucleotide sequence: TGTGCCAGCAGGGCCGTTTTTCCGAACACAGATACGCAGTATTTT. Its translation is CASRAVFPNTDTQYF.

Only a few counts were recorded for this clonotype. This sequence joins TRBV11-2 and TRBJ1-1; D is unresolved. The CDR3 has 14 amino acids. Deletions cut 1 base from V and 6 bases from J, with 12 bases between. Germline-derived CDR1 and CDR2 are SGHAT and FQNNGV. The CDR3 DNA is TGTGCCAGCAGCTTAGCTGGGGTTAGGGCTGAAGCTTTCTTT. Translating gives CASSLAGVRAEAFF.

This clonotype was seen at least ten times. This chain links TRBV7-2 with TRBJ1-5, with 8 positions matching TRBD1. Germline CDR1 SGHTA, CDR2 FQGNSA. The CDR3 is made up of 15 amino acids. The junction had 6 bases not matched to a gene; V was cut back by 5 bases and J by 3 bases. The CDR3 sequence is CASSPDRADNQPQHF. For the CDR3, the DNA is TGTGCCAGCAGCCCGGACAGGGCGGACAATCAGCCCCAGCATTTT.

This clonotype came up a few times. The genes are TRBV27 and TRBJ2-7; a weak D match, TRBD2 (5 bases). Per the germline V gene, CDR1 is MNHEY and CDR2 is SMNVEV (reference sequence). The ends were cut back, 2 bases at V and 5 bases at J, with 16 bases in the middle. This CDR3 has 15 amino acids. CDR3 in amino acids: CASSLKPAPGDEQYF. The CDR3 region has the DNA TGTGCCAGCAGTTTAAAGCCGGCCCCCGGGGACGAGCAGTACTTC.

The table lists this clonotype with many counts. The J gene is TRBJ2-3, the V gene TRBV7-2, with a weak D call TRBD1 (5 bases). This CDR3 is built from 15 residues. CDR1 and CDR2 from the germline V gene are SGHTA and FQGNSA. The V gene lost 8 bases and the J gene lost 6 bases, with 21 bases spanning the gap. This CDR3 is CASPNRLRITDTQYF. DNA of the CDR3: TGTGCCAGCCCGAACAGGTTGAGGATCACGGATACGCAGTATTTT.

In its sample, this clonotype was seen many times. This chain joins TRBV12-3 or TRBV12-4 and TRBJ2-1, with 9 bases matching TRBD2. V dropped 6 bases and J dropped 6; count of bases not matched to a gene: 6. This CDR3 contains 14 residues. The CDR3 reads CASSPGLAINEQFF. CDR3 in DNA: TGTGCCAGCAGCCCGGGACTAGCTATCAATGAGCAGTTCTTC.